Listed below are T cell receptor beta chains from one sample, sequenced in a study of cytomegalovirus exposure and HLA in healthy donors. Libraries were prepared by immunoSEQ multiplex PCR; TCRdb keeps only in-frame clonotypes and omits some of them. Here the sample spans approximately 150,000 clones, 80% to 90% being singletons. Sequencing was done on a sample of PBMCs. Receptors were obtained from a woman between 18 and 29 years old in good health and CMV-seropositive. CDR3s include the opening cysteine and the closing phenylalanine or tryptophan. A D gene is named only where the DNA matches it firmly. Expanded clones get a size class; other rows say once, few or many, or leave the size out.

d_call j_call clone_size v_call cdr3_nt cdr3_aa
NA TRBJ1-5 few TRBV5-1 TGCGCCAGCAGCTTGCTCGGGGGGGATCAGCCCCAGCATTTT CASSLLGGDQPQHF
TRBD1 TRBJ1-5 NA TRBV19 TGTGCCAGTAGTGACACACAGGGGCCGGGACCCCAGCATTTT CASSDTQGPGPQHF
TRBD1 TRBJ1-3 NA TRBV18 TGTGCCAGCTCTCGGGACAGGGGATCTGGAAACACCATATATTTT CASSRDRGSGNTIYF
NA TRBJ2-3 few TRBV30 TGTGCCTGGAGTGTTTGGAGGGGAGATACGCAGTATTTT CAWSVWRGDTQYF
TRBD1 TRBJ1-4 once TRBV5-4 TGTGCCAGCAGCCTAAGACAGGGGGGGAATGAAAAACTGTTTTTT CASSLRQGGNEKLFF
NA TRBJ2-2 NA TRBV19 TGTGCCAGTAGTGTTACAGGGCCCACCGGGGAGCTGTTTTTT CASSVTGPTGELFF
NA TRBJ1-3 NA TRBV4-3 TGCGCCAGCAGCCACCTGTCCGGCTCTGGAAACACCATATATTTT CASSHLSGSGNTIYF
TRBD1 TRBJ2-2 NA TRBV12-5 TGTGCTAGTGGTTTGTCGGTTCGGGACAGGGGTGGAAGCGCCGGGGAGCTGTTTTTT CASGLSVRDRGGSAGELFF
NA TRBJ1-1 NA TRBV5-8 TGTGCCAGCATGGTACAGGGTAAGGACACTGAAGCTTTCTTT CASMVQGKDTEAFF
TRBD1 TRBJ1-5 once TRBV6-7 TGTGCCAGCAGTTGTTGGACAGGGAGCAATCAGCCCCAGCATTTT CASSCWTGSNQPQHF
NA TRBJ2-2 NA TRBV5-8 TGTGCCAGCAGCTTGGGAGCCCCGAACACCGGGGAGCTGTTTTTT CASSLGAPNTGELFF
NA TRBJ2-7 NA TRBV5-1 TGCGCCAGCAGCTTGGCCACAGGGTCCGCCGAGCAGTACTTC CASSLATGSAEQYF
TRBD1 TRBJ2-7 NA TRBV4-1 TGCGCCAGCAGCCAAGTCAGCCAGGGGGCTCTTTACGAGCAGTACTTC CASSQVSQGALYEQYF
NA TRBJ2-7 NA TRBV21-1 TGTGCCAGCATCAATCCAACAGGGGAGGAAGACTCCTACGAGCAGTACTTC CASINPTGEEDSYEQYF
NA TRBJ1-1 NA TRBV5-6 TGTGCCAGCAGCTTGTGGAGGACGATGAACACTGAAGCTTTCTTT CASSLWRTMNTEAFF